This T cell receptor (beta chain) stems from a study of response to subunit inactivated influenza vaccine. TCRdb re-derived calls from the RT-PCR reads in MiXCR, one entry per CDR3 protein. The data contain hundreds of thousands of distinct CDR3 sequences, 16% of them seen just once; the ten biggest clones take up less than 4%. Study-level points and caveats: It was suggested by the authors that few new T cells are recruited by each seasonal influenza vaccination.

As regards this clonotype: Its antigen is undetermined.

The CDR3 consists of 15 residues. V dropped 1 base and J dropped 7 bases, with 20 bases sitting between them. Germline V gene data show CDR1 as DFQATT and CDR2 as SNEGSKA (reference sequence). The rearrangement links TRBV20-1 to TRBJ2-7; D tentatively fits TRBD1 or TRBD2 (6 bases each). The material sequenced was CD4+ T cells sorted from PBMCs, taken around 25 months after vaccination. The receptor was derived from a man between 45 and 75 years old who received an inactivated influenza vaccine. The CDR3 is CSARGRGLPLGEQYF. CDR3 nucleotides: TGCAGTGCTAGAGGACGGGGGCTACCCCTTGGTGAGCAGTACTTC.